The text below deals with one T cell receptor (beta chain). Looked up from germline, CDR1 is KGHDR and CDR2 is SFDVKD. Trimming cost V 0 bases and J 5 bases, with 4 bases left between them. The CDR3 totals 13 residues. The record originates from a study of blood T cell repertoires in COVID-19. Study-wide background: COVID-19 samples collected from the United States, Italy and Spain covered acute and convalescent phases. From T cells, B-cell-depleted T cells, or PBMCs came the material, which was cDNA or gDNA.

Some clones are missing from TCRdb's copy, which holds only in-frame ones; the method was immunoSEQ multiplex PCR. The table includes around 110,000 clones, around three quarters detected once. J is TRBJ2-1 and V is TRBV24-1, with no clear D. This TCR was recovered from a man aged 60-69 years with active or convalescent COVID-19. The specimen was peripheral blood. The CDR3 nucleotides are TGTGCCACCAGTGATTTGCGTCACAATGAGCAGTTCTTC. Translated, it gives CATSDLRHNEQFF.